The entry below gives a single T cell receptor beta chain sequence along with its context. What it binds is unknown. The data are from a study of T cells in Graves' hyperthyroidism and ophthalmopathy. On the study more broadly: The initial diagnosis was the point when peripheral blood was collected, ahead of any treatment.

Study-level points and caveats: Most clonotypes that expanded in the thyroid above 0.001 also showed up in blood.

Template material for amplifying TCR beta CDR3 regions consisted of RNA transcripts. The study used the HTBI primer set for a first-round RT-PCR of the TCR CDR3. TCRdb analysed the multiplex PCR reads with MiXCR anew, one entry per CDR3 protein. The sample lists hundreds of thousands of distinct CDR3 sequences, around 19% occurring once. The CDR3 totals 14 residues. V trimming: 4 bases; J trimming: 3 bases; junction bases outside the gene matches: 3. The germline V gene encodes CDR1 SGHTA and CDR2 FQGNSA. Sequencing was performed on blood. The clonotype comes from a man over 45 with Graves' ophthalmopathy. V is TRBV7-2 and J is TRBJ1-5; 7 bases match TRBD1. In DNA, the CDR3 is TGTGCCAGCAGCTCGGGACAGCCCAATCAGCCCCAGCATTTT. Protein product: CASSSGQPNQPQHF. Filled out from reference TRBV7-2 and TRBJ1-5, the complete variable domain reads GAGVSQSPSNKVTEKGKDVELRCDPISGHTALYWYRQSLGQGLEFLIYFQGNSAPDKSGLPSDRFSAERTGGSVSTLTIQRTQQEDSAVYLCASSSGQPNQPQHFGDGTRLSIL.